The present TCR beta chain was sequenced within a study of T cells in Graves' hyperthyroidism and ophthalmopathy (dated by TCRdb to about 2019). Concerning the study at large: Peripheral blood samples were taken at initial diagnosis, before any treatment was given. TCR V-J signatures able to tell the groups apart were searched for in a discovery cohort of about a hundred patients, of whom roughly 42 had Graves' ophthalmopathy and about 60 had stable Graves' hyperthyroidism. An independent validation cohort of fewer than 20 hyperthyroidism patients and about 16 patients who later progressed to ophthalmopathy tested prospective prediction of ophthalmopathy. The 75 to 100 discovery patients were randomly divided into training and test sets at a 7:3 ratio. In several Graves' hyperthyroidism patients, the study also compared T-cell repertoires from thyroid tissue with T-cell repertoires from blood. After blood sampling, hyperthyroidism patients were treated with methimazole at a starting dose of 30 mg daily, and ophthalmopathy patients were treated with high-dose intravenous methylprednisolone. The paper reports TCR Vbeta CDR3 sequencing of roughly 140 peripheral blood samples: some 44 ophthalmopathy, 70 to 85 hyperthyroidism and around 17 progressor patients.

The full study reports these points: Most expanded thyroid clonotypes (frequency above 0.001) were also detected in blood, a finding suggesting that blood repertoires may reflect thyroid immune responses. No statistical method was used to fix the sample size in advance, and group allocation was not hidden from the investigators. In cross-validation, a model built on a 13 V-J signature told ophthalmopathy apart from stable hyperthyroidism with 87.88% sensitivity and roughly 81% specificity, and in testing the same model reached 80%/75%. In validation, progression to ophthalmopathy was predicted by the model with 70.59% sensitivity and 72.22% specificity, a median of about 6.8 months before onset.

The CDR3 starts with the cysteine, ends with the phenylalanine, and has 14 residues. Only CDR3 DNA remains: 42 bases, in frame from the first base. V gives up 1 base and J gives up 8 bases, and the segment between their germline ends measures 13 bases. The CDR1 and CDR2 encoded by the germline V gene are KGHDR and SFDVKD. A patient counted as having stable Graves' hyperthyroidism if no progression to ophthalmopathy occurred over 18 months of follow-up. Hyperthyroidism patients were newly diagnosed, had a disease duration of under 2 months, and were aged 18 to 65 years. The study excluded patients with uncontrolled infections, other autoimmune diseases, pregnancy or lactation. Diagnoses were established on the basis of clinical symptoms, serum thyroxine and TRAb, thyroid ultrasound, and orbital computed tomography. PBMCs were isolated from about 9 ml of fresh peripheral blood by Ficoll-Paque density gradient centrifugation. Trizol reagent was used to extract total RNA, and RNA quality was then checked on an Agilent 2100 Bioanalyzer.

Notes on this clonotype: What antigen it recognizes has not been identified. Qualities for individual bases were not recorded, and no much larger clone is one base off.

The TCR beta CDR3 regions were amplified from the RNA transcripts. A first-round RT-PCR of the TCR CDR3 used the HTBI primer set with the Qiagen OneStep RT-PCR kit. Libraries were constructed in a second round of multiplex PCR, after which size selection and purification were performed. Sequencing of the libraries was done on an Illumina HiSeq2000 using paired-end 100 bp reads. The authors processed their data as follows. Raw data were processed with SOAPnuke, discarding reads with adapters, uncalled bases, mean Phred below 15, or no exact constant-primer or identifier match. High-quality paired reads were merged using COPE v1.2.5, and each unique nucleotide sequence was defined as a clonotype. MiTCR v1.1 was used to align clonotypes to the IMGT TRBV, TRBD and TRBJ reference segments. The analysis was restricted to V-J combinations with a frequency above 0.0001, which together covered 99.2% of the repertoires. The TCS score was defined as F50 (clonal expansion) divided by E x V (chaos), with BLOSUM62-based TCRdist calculated between CDR3 peptides within each V-J. Welch's t-statistics and random forest reduced roughly 540 V-J features to about 12, which were used in a naive Bayes classifier (R e1071). TCRdb reprocessing: public reads trimmed at Q25 with fastp, clones called with MiXCR, in-frame beta chains kept. Every distinct CDR3 protein forms one entry, paired with its most common genes and DNA. These V and J calls derive from TCRdb rather than the authors' analysis. The sample data list fewer than 700,000 distinct CDR3 sequences, and roughly 15% of these were observed just once. Around 4% of the sample rests with the top ten.

This sequence uses TRBV24-1 and TRBJ1-2; too little of a D gene remains to name it. Material: blood. The source is a woman in her thirties with Graves' hyperthyroidism. The CDR3: CATSDFTRFSGYTF. The DNA is TGTGCCACCAGTGATTTTACGAGGTTTAGCGGCTACACCTTC.